Listed below are T cell receptor beta chains from one sample, sequenced in a study of blood T cells in healthy people across ages. In TCRdb, the 5' RACE reads were re-called with MiXCR into one record per CDR3 protein. The table lists fewer than 2,000,000 distinct CDR3 sequences, roughly 43% of them singletons. Sequenced: blood. The receptors originated from a human donor in good health. The CDR3 runs from the conserved cysteine through the conserved F or W. The D gene is left open where the match is weak. The listing skips clone size in some rows; elsewhere it reads once, few, many or a size class.

D: -
V: TRBV29-1
size: -
J: TRBJ2-1
DNA: TGCAGCGTTGATAGTGGGGTGCCGTGGCAGTTCTTC
CDR3: CSVDSGVPWQFF

D: -
V: TRBV7-2
size: few
J: TRBJ2-6
DNA: TGTGCCAGCAGCCCCTTAGGAGGGGGGCTCTCTGGGGCCAACGTCCTGACTTTC
CDR3: CASSPLGGGLSGANVLTF

D: -
V: TRBV12-3/TRBV12-4
size: -
J: TRBJ1-2
DNA: TGTGCCAGCAGTTTAAGGACCCAGGGGGGCTACACCTTC
CDR3: CASSLRTQGGYTF

D: -
V: TRBV25-1
size: -
J: TRBJ2-7
DNA: TGTGCCAGCAGTCCCACTCCTCTAGAGTACGAGCAGTACTTC
CDR3: CASSPTPLEYEQYF

D: -
V: TRBV12-3/TRBV12-4
size: few
J: TRBJ2-1
DNA: TGTGCCAGCAGTTTTGGGACCCCTGTCAATCAGTTCTTC
CDR3: CASSFGTPVNQFF

D: -
V: TRBV7-9
size: -
J: TRBJ2-7
DNA: TGTGCCAGCAGCCCAACAAATCACGAGCAGTACTTC
CDR3: CASSPTNHEQYF

D: -
V: TRBV7-3
size: -
J: TRBJ2-3
DNA: TGTGCCAGCAGCTTGCAGGGCGGTAGGGGCACAGATACGCAGTATTTT
CDR3: CASSLQGGRGTDTQYF

D: -
V: TRBV20-1
size: -
J: TRBJ2-4
DNA: TGCAGTGCTAGAGATCGGGCAGGGTGGAGATACGAGCAGGACTTC
CDR3: CSARDRAGWRYEQDF

D: TRBD2
V: TRBV27
size: -
J: TRBJ2-1
DNA: TGTGCCAGCAGTTTCGGACTAGCGGGGGGGCAAACGTACAATGAGCAGTTCTTC
CDR3: CASSFGLAGGQTYNEQFF

D: -
V: TRBV4-3
size: few
J: TRBJ2-1
DNA: TGCGCCAGCAGCCAGGGAGGGGGGAGGAGCTCCTACAATGAGCAGTTCTTC
CDR3: CASSQGGGRSSYNEQFF

D: -
V: TRBV7-3
size: -
J: TRBJ2-1
DNA: TGTGCCAGCAGCGAGCGCGGGGGCCTAGGGGAGCAGTTCTTC
CDR3: CASSERGGLGEQFF

D: TRBD2
V: TRBV7-9
size: -
J: TRBJ2-1
DNA: TGTGCCAGCAGCTTAGTAACGGGGGGGGATCCCCTTGAGCAGTTCTTC
CDR3: CASSLVTGGDPLEQFF